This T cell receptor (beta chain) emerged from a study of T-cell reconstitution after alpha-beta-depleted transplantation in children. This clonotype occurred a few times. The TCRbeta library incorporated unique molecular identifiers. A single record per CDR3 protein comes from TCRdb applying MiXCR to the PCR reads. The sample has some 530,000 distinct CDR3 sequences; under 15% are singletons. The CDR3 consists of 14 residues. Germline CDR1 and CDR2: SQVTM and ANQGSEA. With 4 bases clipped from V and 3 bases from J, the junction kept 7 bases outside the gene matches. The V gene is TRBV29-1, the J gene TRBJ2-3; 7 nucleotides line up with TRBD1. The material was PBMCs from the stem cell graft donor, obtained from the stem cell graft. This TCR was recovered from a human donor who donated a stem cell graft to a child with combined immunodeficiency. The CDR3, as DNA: TGCAGCGTTGTAAGGGGGCTGGTGACAGATACGCAGTATTTT. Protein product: CSVVRGLVTDTQYF.